These 4 T cell receptor beta chains came from one sample sequenced in a study of blood T cell repertoires in COVID-19 (dated by TCRdb to about 2020). The library was built by means of the immunoSEQ multiplex PCR assay. The clones in this table, taken by TCRdb from immuneACCESS, are in-frame only. Not every clone is retained; where verified, under half of the shortfall comes from an unresolved V gene, and the cause of the rest is unknown. In this sample the table shows about 140,000 clones, approximately 87% of which occur a single time. The top ten clones comprise 4.3% of the sample. The sequenced sample consisted of peripheral blood. These receptor sequences come from a middle-aged woman with acute or convalescent COVID-19.

J is TRBJ1-5 and V is TRBV15, with 10 bases lining up with TRBD1. CDR1 is LNHNV and CDR2 is YYDKDF in the germline V gene (reference sequence). V was pared by 3 bases and J by 4 bases, with 3 bases of the junction left unmatched. The CDR3 totals 15 residues. The CDR3 coding sequence is TGTGCCACCAGCAGGGGGACAGGGGCGAATCAGCCCCAGCATTTT. Encoded protein: CATSRGTGANQPQHF.

J is TRBJ2-3 and V is TRBV4-3; the match to TRBD2 covers 10 bases. CDR1 LGHNA and CDR2 YSLEER come from the germline V gene. The CDR3 has 16 amino acids. The V segment lost 4 bases and the J segment 4 bases; nucleotides outside the gene matches: 8. CDR3 DNA: TGCGCCAGCAGCCCCGTGTTAGCGGGAGGTGCAGATACGCAGTATTTT. It translates to CASSPVLAGGADTQYF.

The J gene is TRBJ2-2, the V gene TRBV7-8; 9 bases are a match to TRBD2. The V gene's germline CDR1 is SGHVS and CDR2 FQNEAQ. V lost 1 base to trimming and J lost 6 bases; unmatched junction nucleotides: 9. This CDR3 region has 17 residues. Written as DNA, the CDR3 is TGTGCCAGCAGCTTAGTGCGGTCTAGCGGGACCCCCGGGGAGCTGTTTTTT. This sequence encodes CASSLVRSSGTPGELFF.

The V call is TRBV5-1, the J call TRBJ2-2, with D perhaps TRBD1 (6 bases). V was cut by 5 bases and J by 4 bases, with 12 bases left in between. Germline CDR1 reads SGHRS; CDR2 reads YFSETQ. The CDR3 is 14 amino acids. CDR3 sequence reads: CASSWDTATGELFF. In DNA form, the CDR3 reads TGCGCCAGCAGTTGGGACACCGCCACCGGGGAGCTGTTTTTT. Filled out from reference TRBV5-1 and TRBJ2-2, the complete variable domain reads KAGVTQTPRYLIKTRGQQVTLSCSPISGHRSVSWYQQTPGQGLQFLFEYFSETQRNKGNFPGRFSGRQFSNSRSEMNVSTLELGDSALYLCASSWDTATGELFFGEGSRLTVL.